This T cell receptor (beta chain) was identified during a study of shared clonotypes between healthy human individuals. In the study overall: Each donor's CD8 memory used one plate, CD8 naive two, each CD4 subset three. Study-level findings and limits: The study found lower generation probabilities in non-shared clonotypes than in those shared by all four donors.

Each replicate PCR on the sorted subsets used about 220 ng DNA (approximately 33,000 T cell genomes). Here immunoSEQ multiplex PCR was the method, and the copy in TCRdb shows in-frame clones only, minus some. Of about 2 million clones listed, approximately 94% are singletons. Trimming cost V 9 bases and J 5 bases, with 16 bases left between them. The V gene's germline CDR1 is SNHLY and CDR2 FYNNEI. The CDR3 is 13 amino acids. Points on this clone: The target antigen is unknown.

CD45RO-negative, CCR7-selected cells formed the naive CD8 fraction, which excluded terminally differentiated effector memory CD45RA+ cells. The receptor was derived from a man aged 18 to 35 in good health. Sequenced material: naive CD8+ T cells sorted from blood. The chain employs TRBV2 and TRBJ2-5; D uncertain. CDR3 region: CASRQASWETQYF. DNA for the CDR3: TGTGCCAGTCGCCAGGCGTCCTGGGAGACCCAGTACTTC.